This T cell receptor beta chain was found in a study of blood T cell repertoires in COVID-19. For the study at large: Italy, Spain and the United States were the sources of the convalescent and acute COVID-19 samples. The cDNA or gDNA used as material had been derived from T cells, B-cell-depleted T cells, or PBMCs.

Method: immunoSEQ multiplex PCR; TCRdb's copy keeps in-frame clones and lacks some. The sample comprises 260,000 or so clones, approximately 88% of which are singletons, and over 1% rests with the top ten. This clone was picked up one time. Adults between about 18 and 95 years of age took part from about 24 US areas. The study assigned cohorts using participant-reported clinical history. The CDR3 loop spans 15 amino acids. V was pared by 3 bases and J by 1 base, with 12 bases between. Germline CDR1 is LNHDA and CDR2 is SQIVND (reference sequence). The TCR originated in a woman between 40 and 50 years old with acute COVID-19. Sequences were obtained from PBMCs or T cells enriched from blood (not recorded which). The chain joins TRBV19 to TRBJ1-1; D ambiguous. In nucleotides, the CDR3 is TGTGCCAGTAGTATGGGGAGGAGCCAGAACACTGAAGCTTTCTTT. Protein sequence: CASSMGRSQNTEAFF.